This TCR beta chain was identified during a study of cytomegalovirus exposure and HLA in healthy donors (dated by TCRdb to between 2016 and 2019). The study in broad terms: An earlier analysis of some 620 of the donors reported about 300 Gb of sequence data and around 100 million unique TCR beta sequences obtained from about 180 million T cells. All discovery cohort repertoires had been generated using a single sequencing platform. To predict cytomegalovirus infection status, the study combined high-throughput TCR immunosequencing, statistical association of individual TCRs with disease status, and machine learning. Typing coverage varied by locus: 629-630 donors for A, B, C, DRB1 and DQB1; roughly 510 for DQA1; nearly 610 for DPA1; approximately 450 for DPB1. A later genetic analysis used genome-wide SNP genotypes for about 55% of the 666 donors, treating that subset as a discovery cohort. The T cell repertoires of 670 or so subjects were profiled by immunosequencing and related to cytomegalovirus serostatus. Besides the first cohort of hundreds of subjects, a separate validation cohort made up of 120 or so different subjects was used. Alongside the repertoire data, information on donor age, sex, ethnicity and CMV serostatus was compiled. In an earlier analysis of over 550 of the donors, high-throughput TCR beta sequencing was used to judge whether each TCR beta V gene segment behaved as functional or pseudogenic. Among some 400 genotyped donors of the cohort, an average of around 250,000 unique TCR beta nucleotide sequences was sequenced per donor, of which 15% to 20% were non-productive. In a later analysis, previously published TCR beta repertoires from 670 or so donors were re-analyzed and high-resolution HLA genotyping was added so that TCR occurrence patterns could be studied. HLA typing covered class I and class II loci at four-digit resolution. An early release that covered some 630 HLA-typed donors contained approximately 300 gigabases of sequencing data and about 93 million unique TCR sequences. The study aimed to test whether cataloging public T cell receptors could reveal signatures of past pathogen exposure. The later analysis used no new phenotypic data to find candidate immune exposures, relying instead on TCR beta sequences and their occurrence across donors. The genetic ancestry cluster associated with self-reported Caucasian donors included 81% of the roughly 400 genotyped donors. Four or five DR-DQ haplotypes were handled as single units for association and clustering because linkage in the cohort was strong.

On the study overall, not on this receptor specifically: A further reported finding was that TCR beta sequences accurately predicted the HLA-A and HLA-B alleles for most subjects in the first cohort. For the cohort, immune exposure information was limited to CMV serostatus. Assigning TCR associations to individual alleles was difficult when HLA alleles, especially DR and DQ, strongly co-occurred. The study gave a list of around 170 TCR beta chains associated with cytomegalovirus. Only TCR beta chains were sequenced in this cohort, and the absence of alpha or paired-chain data limited detectable features. A later analysis reported that several top co-occurrence clusters appeared linked to parvovirus B19, influenza, CMV and Epstein-Barr virus. Cytomegalovirus status was reported to be diagnosed by the classifier with high specificity and sensitivity in both the original and validation cohorts. V-gene and J-gene trimming of TCR beta chains was associated with a missense DCLRE1C variant in a later genetic analysis, and the association was replicated in an independent cohort. Correlated functional status among segregating V segments might reflect linkage disequilibrium, but an unknown experimental factor could not be ruled out. The authors suggested that the approach could potentially be extended to other disease states and immunological phenotypes. Because HLA typing was unavailable for some donors at each locus, only the typed subset was used in association tests. An earlier analysis of approximately 530 of the donors showed that most TCR beta V segments appeared in productive rearrangements either about 90% or about 30% of the time, which broadly matched IMGT annotations. Most TCR sequences were observed very rarely across donors, whereas some public TCRs were present in many individuals. Most CMV-associated TCR beta chains appeared to be HLA-restricted in a later analysis, and the HLA associations seemed to be driven largely by CMV exposure. A cluster of highly shared sequence variants was judged likely to represent a technical artifact of the sequencing pipeline. Some IMGT-functional V segments, including TRBV6-2 and TRBV6-3, could not be distinguished by the 87-base-pair reads and were therefore excluded. Roughly uniform sequencing depth across donors was assumed in presence/absence analyses, although this assumption may not hold. A later analysis found that TCR association rates varied across HLA loci, with DRB1 alleles showing the most associated TCRs and HLA-C alleles the fewest. Approximately 18 rarely observed V segments, including chromosome 9 orphons, were excluded from the earlier analysis of some 590 of the donors because counts were too low. In a later genetic analysis, fewer N-insertions in productive TCRs were reported among donors in an Asian-associated ancestry cluster than the roughly 670-donor mean. Three of the identified cytomegalovirus-associated TCR beta chains were confirmed in vitro to be specific for cytomegalovirus antigens. At a false discovery rate of 0.05, a later analysis linked 16,951 TCR beta sequences to specific HLA alleles. Compared with equally common non-associated chains, HLA-associated TCR beta chains in a later analysis were more clonally expanded and had lower generation probabilities.

Trimming accounts for 0 bases at V and 1 base at J, while the number of junction bases matched to no gene is 10. The CDR3 measures 18 amino acids from cysteine to phenylalanine. Only CDR3 DNA is held: 54 bases, read in frame from base 1. As encoded in the germline V gene, CDR1 is SGDLS while CDR2 is YYNGEE. Libraries were built with the immunoSEQ multiplex PCR assay. A mixture of 60 forward primers for TCR Vbeta segments and 13 reverse primers for TCR Jbeta segments was used in the multiplex PCR. The CDR3 region of rearranged TCR beta genes was amplified from genomic DNA by a multiplex PCR assay. The amplified TCR beta libraries were sequenced on the Illumina HiSeq System as 87-base-pair reads. For the original study's pipeline: A later analysis counted about 80 million unique TCR beta chains across the 690 or so repertoires, and 10 million to 11 million of these chains were shared by at least two donors. To remove PCR and sequencing errors, raw reads were error-corrected and collapsed into unique sequences using a nearest-neighbor algorithm that merged closely related sequences. V, D and J gene segments were assigned by aligning CDR3 sequences to IMGT reference sequences. For a sequence to be retained, a match of at least six nucleotides to both a V gene segment and a J gene segment was required. A rearrangement was called productive if the CDR3 had no stop codons and remained in frame with V and J, and every other rearrangement was called non-productive. CDR3 was defined by IMGT convention, running from the second conserved V-encoded cysteine to the conserved J-encoded phenylalanine. The earlier analysis of about 570 of the donors excluded any sequence lacking an unambiguous match to a single V gene segment. In an earlier analysis of roughly 500 of the donors, V segments were called functional above 56.7% productive rearrangements and were called segregating when the between-donor standard deviation exceeded 5%. A statistical classification framework was developed to diagnose cytomegalovirus status using the catalog of TCR beta chain sequences. A later analysis assigned V and J genes by comparing TCR nucleotide sequences with IMGT/GENE-DB human TR gene sequences. A later analysis assigned CDR3 sequences and most-parsimonious VDJ recombination scenarios with the TCRdist pipeline. In a later analysis, every TCR beta chain was defined by the combination of its CDR3 amino acid sequence and its V-gene family, and reads without a unique V-gene family were dropped. In a later analysis, 500 to 700 highly shared, low-generation-probability nucleotide sequences were removed to address suspected cross-contamination and a sequencing artifact. A later analysis calculated a clonal expansion index for each public chain from normalized within-repertoire ranks of inferred template counts. In a later analysis, generation probabilities were computed using a VDJ recombination model fitted to out-of-frame rearrangements, and the results were checked against IGoR. A later analysis scored TCR-TCR, TCR-HLA and TCR-CMV co-occurrence with hypergeometric tests, applying a repertoire-size bias correction to TCR pairs. In a later analysis, false discovery rates were estimated by permuting HLA or CMV assignments 20 times. In a later analysis, co-occurring TCRs were grouped with DBSCAN, and TCRdist sequence similarity was added when clustering was performed within HLA-allele-positive subsets. Repertoires with fewer than 30,000 or more than 120,000 public chains, plus five repertoires with anomalous nucleotide sharing, were excluded from co-occurrence clustering. Held by TCRdb, this immuneACCESS table contains in-frame sequences only and omits some clones. Under half of the omission traces to an unresolved V gene where checked; the cause of the rest is unknown. Clone size and the V and J calls come from that table; the DNA yielded D and trimming. The table for this sample lists hundreds of thousands of clones; 70% of them were counted only once. The ten largest make up 2.6% of the sample.

Remarks on this clone: Its antigen remains undetermined. Base qualities are not recorded, but no much larger clone differs from it by a single base.

The cohort consisted of 600 to 700 healthy bone marrow donors. At the time of sampling, every cohort member was nominally healthy, though immune exposures that went unrecorded were likely present. The donor tested CMV seropositive and was one of the 289 seropositive cohort members. A peripheral blood sample was provided by each donor, and peripheral blood mononuclear cells were used for TCR beta sequencing. The Qiagen DNeasy Blood Extraction Kit was used to extract genomic DNA from the blood cell samples. The sample comprised PBMCs. This sequence uses TRBV9 and TRBJ2-1; 7 nucleotides in the junction match TRBD1. This receptor was obtained from a man aged 35 to 55 in good health and CMV-seropositive. The CDR3 is CASSVEEPWDSSYNEQFF. The sequenced DNA: TGTGCCAGCAGCGTAGAGGAGCCTTGGGACAGTTCCTACAATGAGCAGTTCTTC.